Detailed here is one T cell receptor (beta chain). This sample is drawn from a study of cytomegalovirus exposure and HLA in healthy donors. The data were produced by immunoSEQ multiplex PCR, yet TCRdb's version contains in-frame clones alone and is incomplete. The sample has around 190,000 clones, roughly 77% seen once. Germline loops: CDR1 SGHRS, CDR2 YFSETQ. This CDR3 is 15 amino acids long. Trimming removed 1 base at V and 1 base at J, with 11 bases between. The chain employs TRBV5-1 and TRBJ1-1; D gene ambiguous. Sequencing used PBMCs. The TCR originated in a woman in her 30s in good health and CMV-seronegative. The CDR3 bases are TGCGCCAGCAGCTTGTTTGCAGGAGGGAACACTGAAGCTTTCTTT. It translates to CASSLFAGGNTEAFF.